The clone carrying this T cell receptor (beta chain) has a count of ten or more. This sample is part of a study of Graves' ophthalmopathy and Graves' hyperthyroidism. RNA transcripts were the template, and TCR beta CDR3 regions were amplified from them. Scientists carried out first-round RT-PCR using HTBI primers and then a second-round multiplex PCR. One entry per CDR3 protein, called by TCRdb with MiXCR from the multiplex PCR reads. The sample lists about 160,000 distinct CDR3 sequences; under 45% were seen once. This CDR3 comprises 15 residues. Germline CDR1 reads DFQATT; CDR2 reads SNEGSKA (reference sequence). The junction had 8 bases not matched to a gene; V was cut back by 0 bases and J by 4 bases.

The TCR was taken from a man aged 25-45 years with Graves' ophthalmopathy. The sample was peripheral blood. V and J are TRBV20-1 and TRBJ1-1, with 7 bases lining up with TRBD1. The CDR3 sequence: CSAREGGQLRTEAFF. The CDR3 DNA sequence: TGCAGTGCTAGAGAGGGGGGACAGCTCCGCACTGAAGCTTTCTTT.